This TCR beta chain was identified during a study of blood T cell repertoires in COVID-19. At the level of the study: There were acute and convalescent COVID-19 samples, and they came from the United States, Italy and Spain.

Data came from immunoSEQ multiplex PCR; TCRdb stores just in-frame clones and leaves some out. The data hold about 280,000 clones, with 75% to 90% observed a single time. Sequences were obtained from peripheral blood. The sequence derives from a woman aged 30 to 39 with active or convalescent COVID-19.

The CDR3 loop reads CASSPRQGLSYGYTF. CDR3 coding DNA: TGTGCCAGCTCACCGAGACAGGGTTTATCCTATGGCTACACCTTC. This rearrangement joins TRBV18 to TRBJ1-2; 7 bases are a match to TRBD1. Germline CDR1 is KGHSH and CDR2 is LQKENI. This CDR3 has 15 amino acids. Trimming took 3 bases from V and 4 from J; bases not matched to a gene: 8.